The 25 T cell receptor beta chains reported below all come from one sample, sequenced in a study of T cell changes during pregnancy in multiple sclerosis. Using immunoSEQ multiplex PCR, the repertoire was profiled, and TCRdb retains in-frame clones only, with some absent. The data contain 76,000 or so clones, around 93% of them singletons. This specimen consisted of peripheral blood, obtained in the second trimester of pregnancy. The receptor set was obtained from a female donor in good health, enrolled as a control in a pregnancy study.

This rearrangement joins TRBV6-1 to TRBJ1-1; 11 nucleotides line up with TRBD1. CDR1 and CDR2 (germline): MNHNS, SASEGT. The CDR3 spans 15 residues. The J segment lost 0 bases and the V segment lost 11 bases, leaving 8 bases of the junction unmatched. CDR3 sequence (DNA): TGTGCCGGACTCCGGGACAGGGGGATGAACACTGAAGCTTTCTTT. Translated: CAGLRDRGMNTEAFF.

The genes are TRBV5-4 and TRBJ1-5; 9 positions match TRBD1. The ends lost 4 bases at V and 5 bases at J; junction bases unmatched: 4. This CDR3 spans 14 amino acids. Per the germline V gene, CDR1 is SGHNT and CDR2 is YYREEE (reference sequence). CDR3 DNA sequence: TGTGCCAGCAGCCCGGGACAGGGCGATCAGCCCCAGCATTTT. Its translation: CASSPGQGDQPQHF.

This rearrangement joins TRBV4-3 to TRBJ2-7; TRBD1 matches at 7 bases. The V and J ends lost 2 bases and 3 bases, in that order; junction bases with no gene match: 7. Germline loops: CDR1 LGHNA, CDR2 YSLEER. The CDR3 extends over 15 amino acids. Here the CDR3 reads CASSQTWTGHYEQYF. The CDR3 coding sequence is TGCGCCAGCAGCCAAACCTGGACAGGACACTACGAGCAGTACTTC.

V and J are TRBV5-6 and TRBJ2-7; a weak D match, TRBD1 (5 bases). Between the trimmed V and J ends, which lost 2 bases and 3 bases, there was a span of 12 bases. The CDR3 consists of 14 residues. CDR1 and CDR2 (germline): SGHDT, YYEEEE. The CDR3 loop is CASSLGNRHYEQYF. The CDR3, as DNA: TGTGCCAGCAGCTTAGGGAACAGGCACTACGAGCAGTACTTC.

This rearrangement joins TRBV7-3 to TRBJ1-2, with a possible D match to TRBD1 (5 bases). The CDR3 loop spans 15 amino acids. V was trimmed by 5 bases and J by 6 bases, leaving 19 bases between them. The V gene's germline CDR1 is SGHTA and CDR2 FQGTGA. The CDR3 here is CASSPSYSHRNGYTF. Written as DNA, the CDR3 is TGTGCCAGCAGCCCGTCGTATTCCCACAGGAATGGCTACACCTTC.

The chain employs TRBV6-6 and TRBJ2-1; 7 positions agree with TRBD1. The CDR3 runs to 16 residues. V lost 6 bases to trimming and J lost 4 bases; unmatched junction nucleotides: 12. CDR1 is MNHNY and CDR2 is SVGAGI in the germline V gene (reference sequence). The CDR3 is CASRLRGTFAYNEQFF. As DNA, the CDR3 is TGTGCCAGCAGACTCAGGGGGACCTTTGCGTACAATGAGCAGTTCTTC.

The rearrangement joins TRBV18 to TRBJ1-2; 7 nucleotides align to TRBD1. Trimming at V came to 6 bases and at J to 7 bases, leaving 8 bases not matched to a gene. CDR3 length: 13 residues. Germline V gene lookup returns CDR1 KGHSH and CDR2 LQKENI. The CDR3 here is CASSSTGETGYTF. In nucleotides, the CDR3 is TGTGCCAGCTCTTCAACAGGGGAGACTGGCTACACCTTC.

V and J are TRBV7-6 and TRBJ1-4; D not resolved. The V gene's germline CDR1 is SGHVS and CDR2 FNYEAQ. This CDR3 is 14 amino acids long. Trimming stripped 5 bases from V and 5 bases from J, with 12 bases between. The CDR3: CASSNTGFNEKLFF. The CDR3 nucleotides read TGTGCCAGCAGCAACACGGGTTTCAATGAAAAACTGTTTTTT.

CDR3 in amino acids: CASSQRRLLRGANEKLFF. CDR3 in DNA: TGCGCCAGCAGCCAGAGGCGGTTACTCCGCGGGGCTAATGAAAAACTGTTTTTT. The V and J genes are TRBV4-3 and TRBJ1-4; no reliable D call. The CDR3 contains 18 residues. Trimming shortened V by 3 bases and J by 3 bases, and 20 bases separated the two germline ends. CDR1 and CDR2 from the germline V gene are LGHNA and YSLEER.

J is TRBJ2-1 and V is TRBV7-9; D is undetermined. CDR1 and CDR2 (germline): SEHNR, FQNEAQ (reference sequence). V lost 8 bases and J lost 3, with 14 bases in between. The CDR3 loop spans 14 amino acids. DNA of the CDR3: TGTGCCAGCGAGATCGCCTCCGGCTACAATGAGCAGTTCTTC. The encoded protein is CASEIASGYNEQFF.

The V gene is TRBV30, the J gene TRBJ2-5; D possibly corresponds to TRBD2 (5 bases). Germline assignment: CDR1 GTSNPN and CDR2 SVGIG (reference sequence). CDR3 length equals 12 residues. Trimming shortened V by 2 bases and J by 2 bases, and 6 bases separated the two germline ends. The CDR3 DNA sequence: TGTGCCTGGAGTCGACTACAAGAGACCCAGTACTTC. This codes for CAWSRLQETQYF.

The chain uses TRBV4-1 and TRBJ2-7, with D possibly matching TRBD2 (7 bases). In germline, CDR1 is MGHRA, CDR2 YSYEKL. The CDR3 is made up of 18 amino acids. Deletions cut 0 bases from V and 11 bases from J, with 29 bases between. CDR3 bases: TGCGCCAGCAGCCAAGATTCTGGCGGGGGCCCTCTGTCGAAAAAGGAGTACTTC. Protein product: CASSQDSGGGPLSKKEYF.

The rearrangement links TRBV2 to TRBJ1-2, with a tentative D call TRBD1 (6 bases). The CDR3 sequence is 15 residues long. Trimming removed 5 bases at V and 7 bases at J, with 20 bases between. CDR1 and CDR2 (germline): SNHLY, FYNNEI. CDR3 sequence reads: CASSRGTYSASGYTF. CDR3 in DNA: TGTGCCAGCAGTCGAGGGACATATTCGGCTAGTGGCTACACCTTC. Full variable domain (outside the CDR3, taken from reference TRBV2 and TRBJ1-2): EPEVTQTPSHQVTQMGQEVILRCVPISNHLYFYWYRQILGQKVEFLVSFYNNEISEKSEIFDDQFSVERPDGSNFTLKIRSTKLEDSAMYFCASSRGTYSASGYTFGSGTRLTVV.

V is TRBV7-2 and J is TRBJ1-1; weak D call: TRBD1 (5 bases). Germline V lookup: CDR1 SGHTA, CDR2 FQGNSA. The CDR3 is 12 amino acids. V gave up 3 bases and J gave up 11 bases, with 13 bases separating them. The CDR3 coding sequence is TGTGCCAGCAGCTTGGGCACAGGTAAGGCTTTCTTT. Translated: CASSLGTGKAFF.

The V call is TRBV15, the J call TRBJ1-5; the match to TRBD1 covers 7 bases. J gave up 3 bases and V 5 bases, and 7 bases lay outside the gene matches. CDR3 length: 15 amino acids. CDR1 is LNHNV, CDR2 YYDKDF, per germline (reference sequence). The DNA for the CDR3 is TGTGCCACCAGCTCCAGGGGGACGAACAATCAGCCCCAGCATTTT. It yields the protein CATSSRGTNNQPQHF. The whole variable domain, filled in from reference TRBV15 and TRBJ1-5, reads DAMVIQNPRYQVTQFGKPVTLSCSQTLNHNVMYWYQQKSSQAPKLLFHYYDKDFNNEADTPDNFQSRRPNTSFCFLDIRSPGLGDTAMYLCATSSRGTNNQPQHFGDGTRLSIL.

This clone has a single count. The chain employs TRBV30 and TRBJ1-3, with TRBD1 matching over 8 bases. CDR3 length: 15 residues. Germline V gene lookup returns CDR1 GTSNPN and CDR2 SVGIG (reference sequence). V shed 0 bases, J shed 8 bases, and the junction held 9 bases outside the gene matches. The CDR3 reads CAWSVREQGGDTIYF. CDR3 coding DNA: TGTGCCTGGAGTGTACGAGAACAGGGGGGGGACACCATATATTTT.

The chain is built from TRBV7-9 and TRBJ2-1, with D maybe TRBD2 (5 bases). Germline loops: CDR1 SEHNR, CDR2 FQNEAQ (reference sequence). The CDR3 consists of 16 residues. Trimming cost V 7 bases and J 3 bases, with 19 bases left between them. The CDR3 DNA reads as TGTGCCAGCACCCTTAGTACCGCGGGCCGCTACAATGAGCAGTTCTTC. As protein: CASTLSTAGRYNEQFF.

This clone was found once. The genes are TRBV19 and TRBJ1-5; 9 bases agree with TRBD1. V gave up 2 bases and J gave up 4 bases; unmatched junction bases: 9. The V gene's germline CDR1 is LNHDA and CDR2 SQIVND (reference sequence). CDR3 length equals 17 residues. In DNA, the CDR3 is TGTGCCAGTAGTATACCCGGGACAGGGTGGGTTAATCAGCCCCAGCATTTT. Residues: CASSIPGTGWVNQPQHF.

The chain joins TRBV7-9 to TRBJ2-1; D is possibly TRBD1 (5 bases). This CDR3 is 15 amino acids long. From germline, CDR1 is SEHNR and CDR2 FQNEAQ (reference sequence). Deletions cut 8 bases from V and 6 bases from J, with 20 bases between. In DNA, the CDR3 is TGTGCCAGCGGGCCTTCAGGGCCTAAACGCAATGAGCAGTTCTTC. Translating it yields CASGPSGPKRNEQFF.

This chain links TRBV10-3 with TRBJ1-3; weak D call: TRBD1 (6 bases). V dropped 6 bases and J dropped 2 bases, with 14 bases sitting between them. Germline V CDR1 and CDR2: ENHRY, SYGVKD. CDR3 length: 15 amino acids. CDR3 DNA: TGTGCCATCAGCGATACAGGGAAAGCTGGAAACACCATATATTTT. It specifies CAISDTGKAGNTIYF.

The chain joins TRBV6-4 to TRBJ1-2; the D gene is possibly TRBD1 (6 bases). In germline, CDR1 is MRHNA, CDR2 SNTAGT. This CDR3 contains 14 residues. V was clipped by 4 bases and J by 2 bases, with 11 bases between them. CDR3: CASSAGTMNYGYTF. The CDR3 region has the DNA TGTGCCAGCAGTGCCGGGACAATGAACTATGGCTACACCTTC.

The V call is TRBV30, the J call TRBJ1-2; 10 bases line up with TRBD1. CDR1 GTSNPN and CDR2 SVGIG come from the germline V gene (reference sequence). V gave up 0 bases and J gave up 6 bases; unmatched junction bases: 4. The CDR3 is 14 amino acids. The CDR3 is CAWSVTGTGDGYTF. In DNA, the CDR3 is TGTGCCTGGAGTGTTACCGGGACAGGGGATGGCTACACCTTC. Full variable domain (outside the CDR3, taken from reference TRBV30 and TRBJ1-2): SQTIHQWPATLVQPVGSPLSLECTVEGTSNPNLYWYRQAAGRGLQLLFYSVGIGQISSEVPQNLSASRPQDRQFILSSKKLLLSDSGFYLCAWSVTGTGDGYTFGSGTRLTVV.

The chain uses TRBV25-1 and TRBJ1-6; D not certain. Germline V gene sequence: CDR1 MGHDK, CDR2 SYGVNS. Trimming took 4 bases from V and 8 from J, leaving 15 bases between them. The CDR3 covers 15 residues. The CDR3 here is CASSGFRGRHSPLHF. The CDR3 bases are TGTGCCAGCAGTGGTTTCAGAGGGAGGCATTCACCCCTCCACTTT.

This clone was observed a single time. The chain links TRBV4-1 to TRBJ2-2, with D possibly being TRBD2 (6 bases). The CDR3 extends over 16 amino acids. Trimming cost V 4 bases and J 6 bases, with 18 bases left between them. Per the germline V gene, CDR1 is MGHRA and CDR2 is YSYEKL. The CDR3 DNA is TGCGCCAGCAGCCCTCCAACGGGGGTAAAGGCCGGGGAGCTGTTTTTT. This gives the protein CASSPPTGVKAGELFF.

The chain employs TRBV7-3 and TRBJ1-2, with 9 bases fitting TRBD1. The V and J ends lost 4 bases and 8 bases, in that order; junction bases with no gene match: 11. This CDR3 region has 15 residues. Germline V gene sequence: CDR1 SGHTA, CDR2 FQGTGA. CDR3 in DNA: TGTGCCAGCAGCTCCCAACCGGACAGGGGCTCAGGCTACACCTTC. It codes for CASSSQPDRGSGYTF.